The clone carrying this T cell receptor beta chain has just one count. Its specificity is not known. The data were obtained in a study of cytomegalovirus exposure and HLA in healthy donors. Whole-study findings and limits: Productive rates of about 90% or about 30% were seen for most TCR beta V segments in an earlier analysis. HLA restriction was apparent for most CMV-associated TCR beta chains in a later analysis. TCR beta V- and J-gene trimming, according to a later analysis, was linked to a missense DCLRE1C variant. For most subjects, TCR beta sequences were reported to predict HLA-A and HLA-B alleles with accuracy.

The CDR3 consists of 16 residues. Germline values: CDR1 MNHNS, CDR2 SASEGT. Unmatched junction bases numbered 12, after V lost 1 base and J lost 14 bases. The PCR was carried out with 60 Vbeta primers and 13 Jbeta primers. Data came from immunoSEQ multiplex PCR; TCRdb stores just in-frame clones and leaves some out. The sample contains more than 100,000 clones, 80% to 85% of which appear only once. The sequence was collected from a woman aged 50 to 60 in good health and CMV-seropositive. The rearrangement links TRBV6-1 to TRBJ1-6, with 9 positions matching TRBD1. Sequenced sample: PBMCs. As DNA, the CDR3 is TGTGCCAGCAGTGAAGTTTGGACAGGGGCTACGAAGGCCCTCCACTTT. Protein sequence: CASSEVWTGATKALHF.